This T cell receptor (beta chain) was documented in a study of blood T cell repertoires in COVID-19 (dated by TCRdb to about 2020). Regarding the complete study: The collaborator samples originated in the United States, Italy and Spain and spanned the acute and convalescent phases of COVID-19. The prospective study material was composed of cDNA or gDNA derived from T cells, B-cell-depleted T cells, or PBMCs. The dataset comprised deeply sampled blood TCRbeta repertoires from subjects exposed to, actively infected with, or recovered from COVID-19. The repertoires were released in a freely available public database meant as a resource for research on the immune response to SARS-CoV-2. The samples were drawn from two sources: the first 160 participants of the ongoing ImmuneRACE study, and some 1,300 subjects contributed by 6 global collaborators. Nearly every sample came with metadata listing a de-identified subject ID, COVID-19 status, age in years and sex. Where available, HLA class I and class II types were obtained from metadata supplied by the sample provider rather than from assay-based typing. Broad study findings and their caveats: The quantity of clinical and demographic metadata differed by source and by participant and was supplied without curation.

Details on this clone: Its target antigen remains unknown. No base-level quality is on record; no much larger clone is a single base apart.

The collaborating institutions used their own protocols to collect whole blood in K2EDTA tubes. For TCRbeta analysis, collaborators shipped samples as frozen whole blood, isolated PBMCs, or DNA extracted from either of those sample types. TCRbeta CDR3 regions were amplified from genomic DNA using the immunoSEQ Assay, a bias-controlled multiplex PCR. The source study handled its data this way. The number of nucleated cells in each sample was estimated by amplification of reference gene primers within the assay. Sequence reads were collapsed and filtered to measure the absolute abundance of every unique TCRbeta CDR3 rearrangement. For each sample, productive Simpson clonality was calculated by taking the square root of Simpson's diversity index across productive rearrangements. TCRdb retrieved this table from immuneACCESS and kept in-frame rearrangements only. Not all clones are present; in checked studies, unresolved V genes account for under half, and no reason is known for the remainder. The V and J calls and clone size come from that table; D and trimming were worked out from the DNA. The sample table shows 75,000 to 100,000 clones, and around 75% are seen once. The top ten hold roughly 24% of the sample.

The CDR3 has 16 amino acids, counting the end cysteine and phenylalanine. Only the CDR3 region is kept as DNA, spanning 48 bases read in frame from base 1. Trimming costs V 3 bases and J 2 bases, and their ends lie 17 bases apart. The germline V gene (reference sequence) sets CDR1 to LNHDA and CDR2 to SQIVND. The sequenced sample was peripheral blood. This receptor was obtained from a man between 65 and 79 years old with acute or convalescent COVID-19. The sequence is built from TRBV19 and TRBJ2-7, with the D gene uncertain. The CDR3 loop reads CASSIGFGSGTYEQYF. The DNA reads as follows: TGTGCCAGTAGTATTGGGTTTGGGTCAGGCACCTACGAGCAGTACTTC.